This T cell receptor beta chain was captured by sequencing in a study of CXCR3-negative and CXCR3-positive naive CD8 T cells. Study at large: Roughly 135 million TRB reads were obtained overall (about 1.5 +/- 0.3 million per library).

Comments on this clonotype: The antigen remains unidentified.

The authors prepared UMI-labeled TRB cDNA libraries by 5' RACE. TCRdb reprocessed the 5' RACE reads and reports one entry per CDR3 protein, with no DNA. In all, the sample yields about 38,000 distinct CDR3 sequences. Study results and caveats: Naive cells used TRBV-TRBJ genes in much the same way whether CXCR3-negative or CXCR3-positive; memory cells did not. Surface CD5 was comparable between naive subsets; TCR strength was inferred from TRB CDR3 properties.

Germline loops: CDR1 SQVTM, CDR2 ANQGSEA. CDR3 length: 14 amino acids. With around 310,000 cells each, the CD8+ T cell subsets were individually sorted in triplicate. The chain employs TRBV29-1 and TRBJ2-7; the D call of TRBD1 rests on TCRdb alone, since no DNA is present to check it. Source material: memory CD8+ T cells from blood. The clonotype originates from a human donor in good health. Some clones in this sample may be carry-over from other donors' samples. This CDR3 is CSVASQGHSYEQYF.